This note documents a single TCR beta chain sequence. Its target is unknown. CDR3 length: 14 amino acids. Germline V gene lookup returns CDR1 SGHRS and CDR2 YFSETQ. With 0 bases removed from V and 6 bases from J, the gap between germline ends came to 11 bases. The table came from immunoSEQ multiplex PCR; TCRdb's copy has only in-frame clones and leaves some out. This sample has approximately 2.1 million clones, with approximately 95% found just once. These data come from a study of shared clonotypes between healthy human individuals. Notes on the study in general: The naive CD4 repertoires of several donors were compared, and around 5% of clonotypes were shared.

This receptor was obtained from a man between 18 and 29 years old in good health. Some clones in this sample may be carry-over from other donors' samples. The chain has TRBV5-1 and TRBJ2-3; the D is unclear. Sequences were obtained from naive CD4+ T cells from PBMCs. Subset denoted: CD45RA+ positively selected. CDR3 sequence: CASSLAGADDTQYF. CDR3 DNA sequence: TGCGCCAGCAGCTTGGCTGGTGCGGACGATACGCAGTATTTT.